This TCR beta chain was identified during a study of T-cell reconstitution after alpha-beta-depleted transplantation in children. After removal of 5 bases from V and 5 bases from J, the junction contained 9 bases not matched to a gene. Germline V lookup: CDR1 SGHVS, CDR2 FNYEAQ. This CDR3 comprises 17 residues. Construction of the TCRbeta library involved unique molecular identifiers. TCRdb passed the PCR reads through MiXCR, listing each CDR3 protein once. This sample has hundreds of thousands of distinct CDR3 sequences, with 10% to 15% found just once. The genes are TRBV7-6 and TRBJ2-1; 13 bases fit TRBD2. The sequence derives from a girl aged 2-10 years with congenital amegakaryocytic thrombocytopenia, due to receive a stem cell transplant. Sequencing was performed on PBMCs, taken before TCRalphabeta/CD19-depleted stem cell transplant. The CDR3 DNA reads TGTGCCAGCAGCGCCTGGACTAGCGGGAGTCCGGACAATGAGCAGTTCTTC. Protein: CASSAWTSGSPDNEQFF.